This T cell receptor (beta chain) is drawn from a study of control samples from healthy donors and cancer patients. Some clones are missing from TCRdb's copy, which holds only in-frame ones; the method was immunoSEQ multiplex PCR. The profile covers more than 75,000 clones, with about 81% appearing a single time and under 40% taken by the ten largest. The sequence was collected from a man aged 65 to 85 with lung cancer. The sequencing input was PBMCs.

Here the CDR3 DNA reads TGCGCCAGCAGCTTGGGAACAGGGGAAGGGTCACCCCTCCACTTT. It translates to CASSLGTGEGSPLHF. The gene calls are TRBV5-1 and TRBJ1-6; the match to TRBD1 covers 7 bases. Unmatched junction bases numbered 7, after V lost 0 bases and J lost 10 bases. The CDR3 consists of 15 residues. Looked up from germline, CDR1 is SGHRS and CDR2 is YFSETQ.